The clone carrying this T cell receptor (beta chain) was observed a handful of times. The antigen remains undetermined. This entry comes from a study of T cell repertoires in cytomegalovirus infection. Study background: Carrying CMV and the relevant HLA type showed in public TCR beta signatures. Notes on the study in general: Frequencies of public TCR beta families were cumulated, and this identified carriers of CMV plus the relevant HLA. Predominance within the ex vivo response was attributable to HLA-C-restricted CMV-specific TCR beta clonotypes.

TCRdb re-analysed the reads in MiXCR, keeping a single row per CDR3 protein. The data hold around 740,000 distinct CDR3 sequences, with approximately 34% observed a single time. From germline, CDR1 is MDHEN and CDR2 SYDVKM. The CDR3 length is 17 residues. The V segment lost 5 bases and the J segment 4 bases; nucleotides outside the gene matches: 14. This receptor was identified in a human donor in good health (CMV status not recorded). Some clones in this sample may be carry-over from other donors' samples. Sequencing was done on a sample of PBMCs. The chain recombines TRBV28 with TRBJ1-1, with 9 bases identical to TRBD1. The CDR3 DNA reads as TGTGCCAGCAGTCTGAACAGGGGGCAATTGAGGGTCACTGAAGCTTTCTTT. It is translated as CASSLNRGQLRVTEAFF.